The clone carrying this TCR beta chain was seen more than once but under ten times. There are 15 residues in the CDR3. Germline V gene lookup returns CDR1 ENHRY and CDR2 SYGVKD. The J segment lost 1 base and the V segment lost 4 bases, leaving 5 bases of the junction unmatched. How the authors handled the data: Clinicopathological groups differed in CDR3, with these differences serving to build a distant-metastasis classifier for papillary thyroid cancer. TCRdb re-called the PCR reads via MiXCR. The V and J calls shown here were made by TCRdb, not taken from the authors' results. The table lists 15,000 to 20,000 clones, 26% of them singletons. Until they underwent thyroid surgery, no patient had received any treatment. This sample was taken from a study of metastatic and nonmetastatic thyroid tumors.

The chain is built from TRBV10-3 and TRBJ2-3; TRBD1 matches 7 bases. The clonotype comes from a female donor with papillary thyroid cancer or a benign thyroid nodule (not recorded which). Some clones in this sample may be carry-over from other donors' samples. Sequenced: tumor tissue. CDR3 loop: CAISAQGTGTDTQYF. In DNA form, the CDR3 reads TGTGCCATCAGTGCACAAGGGACAGGCACAGATACGCAGTATTTT.